Detailed here is one T cell receptor (beta chain). This record belongs to a study of blood T cells in healthy people across ages. Per germline, CDR1 SGHTA and CDR2 FQGNSA. Deletions cut 5 bases from V and 0 bases from J, with 8 bases between. The length of the CDR3 is 14 residues. No fewer than 6 million PBMCs went into each sample. It was with a sample-barcoded 5' primer and a J-beta primer mix that a second PCR of roughly 6 to 12 cycles was run. The yield of each sample was at least 2.5 million CDR3-containing paired-end reads. Each CDR3 protein is one row after TCRdb ran MiXCR on the 5' RACE reads. The data contain around 710,000 distinct CDR3 sequences, about 40% of them singletons.

Sequencing input: blood. The chain couples TRBV7-2 to TRBJ1-3; D not certain. This clonotype originated in an older woman in good health. The CDR3 DNA sequence: TGTGCCAGCAGCACGCGAAACTCTGGAAACACCATATATTTT. Translation gives CASSTRNSGNTIYF.